These T cell receptor beta chains were read from a single sample in a study of T cell clusters in autoimmune cytopenias. For each CDR3 protein, TCRdb gives one entry from its re-call of the multiplex PCR reads, without DNA. Its table lists some 11,000 distinct CDR3 sequences. These data were likewise used in another study, on T cell repertoires in aging, cancer and after chemotherapy.

Sequences were obtained from peripheral blood. These receptors were collected from a human donor in good health. Each CDR3 is given with its conserved first and last residue. Clone size appears in some rows only: once, few, many, or a class for an expanded clone.

v_call: TRBV7-3; clone_size: medium-sized; j_call: TRBJ2-1; cdr3_aa: CASSASGTDHEQFF
v_call: TRBV7-2; clone_size: -; j_call: TRBJ2-3; cdr3_aa: CASSLGGQGAADTQYF
v_call: TRBV10-3; clone_size: -; j_call: TRBJ1-2; cdr3_aa: CANRAEYGYTF
v_call: TRBV30; clone_size: -; j_call: TRBJ1-5; cdr3_aa: CAWSYGGNQPQHF
v_call: TRBV20-1; clone_size: medium-sized; j_call: TRBJ2-7; cdr3_aa: CSARAPGSYEQYF
v_call: TRBV19; clone_size: medium-sized; j_call: TRBJ2-3; cdr3_aa: CASTLGQESTDTQYF
v_call: TRBV30; clone_size: medium-sized; j_call: TRBJ1-6; cdr3_aa: CAWSKSDRNSPLHF
v_call: TRBV25-1; clone_size: -; j_call: TRBJ1-2; cdr3_aa: CASSGGGAHYGYTF
v_call: TRBV7-2; clone_size: medium-sized; j_call: TRBJ2-7; cdr3_aa: CASSLWGAAYEQYF
v_call: TRBV19; clone_size: medium-sized; j_call: TRBJ1-6; cdr3_aa: CASLPSSSYNSPLHF
v_call: TRBV20-1; clone_size: -; j_call: TRBJ2-5; cdr3_aa: CSASLTGAQETQYF
v_call: TRBV11-2; clone_size: -; j_call: TRBJ1-2; cdr3_aa: CASSMTTGTVGYGYTF
v_call: TRBV30; clone_size: -; j_call: TRBJ2-5; cdr3_aa: CAPGQGETQYF
v_call: TRBV7-9; clone_size: medium-sized; j_call: TRBJ2-1; cdr3_aa: CASSLGLAFPNNEQFF
v_call: TRBV19; clone_size: -; j_call: TRBJ1-5; cdr3_aa: CASMGGFNQPQHF
v_call: TRBV19; clone_size: medium-sized; j_call: TRBJ1-6; cdr3_aa: CASSIVNSPLHF
v_call: TRBV7-6; clone_size: medium-sized; j_call: TRBJ2-7; cdr3_aa: CAADGGSTYEQYF
v_call: TRBV5-1; clone_size: -; j_call: TRBJ1-1; cdr3_aa: CASRLRGNTEAFF
v_call: TRBV20-1; clone_size: -; j_call: TRBJ2-7; cdr3_aa: CSARDIGVDSYEQYF
v_call: TRBV2; clone_size: -; j_call: TRBJ2-1; cdr3_aa: CASTGLAAYNEQFF
v_call: TRBV4-1; clone_size: -; j_call: TRBJ1-4; cdr3_aa: CASRDRGGNEKLFF
v_call: TRBV27; clone_size: -; j_call: TRBJ2-3; cdr3_aa: CASRGTVQGADTQYF
v_call: TRBV5-5; clone_size: -; j_call: TRBJ2-5; cdr3_aa: CASSPTGFVKTQYF
v_call: TRBV11-1; clone_size: medium-sized; j_call: TRBJ2-6; cdr3_aa: CASSPSRTVYVSGANVLTF
v_call: TRBV6-2/TRBV6-3; clone_size: -; j_call: TRBJ2-3; cdr3_aa: CASSSTGTDTQYF
v_call: TRBV7-9; clone_size: -; j_call: TRBJ2-7; cdr3_aa: CASSLVGMGDEQYF
v_call: TRBV20-1; clone_size: -; j_call: TRBJ2-5; cdr3_aa: CSARDLTQGVETQYF
v_call: TRBV20-1; clone_size: -; j_call: TRBJ2-1; cdr3_aa: CSPHSNNEQFF
v_call: TRBV5-8; clone_size: -; j_call: TRBJ2-5; cdr3_aa: CASSLAAAVQETQYF
v_call: TRBV4-3; clone_size: -; j_call: TRBJ2-1; cdr3_aa: CASSQARGPGDEQFF
v_call: TRBV28; clone_size: -; j_call: TRBJ2-1; cdr3_aa: CASSFQSPPYNEQFF
v_call: TRBV20-1; clone_size: medium-sized; j_call: TRBJ1-4; cdr3_aa: CSASGAGGGTNEKLFF
v_call: TRBV30; clone_size: -; j_call: TRBJ2-2; cdr3_aa: CAWSVRGGNTGELFF
v_call: TRBV5-1; clone_size: -; j_call: TRBJ1-1; cdr3_aa: CASSWSGTGSAEAFF
v_call: TRBV19; clone_size: medium-sized; j_call: TRBJ1-1; cdr3_aa: CASMERQGTTEAFF
v_call: TRBV5-6; clone_size: medium-sized; j_call: TRBJ1-2; cdr3_aa: CASSLLGHDYGYTF
v_call: TRBV4-3; clone_size: -; j_call: TRBJ2-7; cdr3_aa: CASSHSAASGGGEQYF
v_call: TRBV11-2; clone_size: -; j_call: TRBJ2-3; cdr3_aa: CASSLAVAGGRDTQYF
v_call: TRBV7-2; clone_size: -; j_call: TRBJ2-5; cdr3_aa: CASSQRTRLAGGQETQYF
v_call: TRBV19; clone_size: medium-sized; j_call: TRBJ2-1; cdr3_aa: CASSIQGYNEQFF
v_call: TRBV11-2; clone_size: -; j_call: TRBJ2-3; cdr3_aa: CASSFNSGGDTQYF